Here is one TCR beta chain with its context. CDR1 is LGHNA and CDR2 is YSLEER in the germline V gene. V shed 2 bases and J 2 bases; nucleotides not matched to a gene: 2. CDR3 length: 15 amino acids. Assay: immunoSEQ multiplex PCR; the TCRdb copy retains only in-frame clones and omits some. The sample includes 100,000 to 150,000 clones, approximately 87% of them seen just once. This sample stems from a study of blood T cell repertoires in COVID-19. Overall study context: T cells, B-cell-depleted T cells, or PBMCs provided the cDNA or gDNA that served as material.

V gene TRBV4-3 combines with J gene TRBJ2-7, with 11 bases matching TRBD2. This sequence originates from a man between 65 and 80 years old who had recovered from COVID-19. The source material was peripheral blood. The CDR3 sequence is CASSQLAGGPYEQYF. CDR3 DNA: TGCGCCAGCAGCCAACTAGCGGGAGGCCCCTACGAGCAGTACTTC.